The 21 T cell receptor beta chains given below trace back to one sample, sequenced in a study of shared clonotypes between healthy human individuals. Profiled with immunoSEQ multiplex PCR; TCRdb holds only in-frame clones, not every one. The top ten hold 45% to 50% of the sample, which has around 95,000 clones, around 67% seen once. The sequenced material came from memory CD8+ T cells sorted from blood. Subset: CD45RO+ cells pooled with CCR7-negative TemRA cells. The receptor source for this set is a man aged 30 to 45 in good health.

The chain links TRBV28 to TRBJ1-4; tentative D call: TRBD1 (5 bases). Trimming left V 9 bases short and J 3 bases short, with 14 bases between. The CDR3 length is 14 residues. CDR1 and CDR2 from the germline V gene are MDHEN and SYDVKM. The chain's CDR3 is CASALGAPNEKLFF. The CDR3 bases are TGTGCCAGTGCACTCGGGGCGCCTAATGAAAAACTGTTTTTT.

The CDR3: CASSLDQSGEQFF. The CDR3 DNA sequence: TGTGCCAGCAGCTTAGACCAGTCTGGTGAGCAGTTCTTC. The genes are TRBV7-9 and TRBJ2-1; D not resolved. The CDR3 runs to 13 residues. V was pared by 1 base and J by 9 bases, with 10 bases between. Germline CDR1 and CDR2: SEHNR and FQNEAQ (reference sequence).

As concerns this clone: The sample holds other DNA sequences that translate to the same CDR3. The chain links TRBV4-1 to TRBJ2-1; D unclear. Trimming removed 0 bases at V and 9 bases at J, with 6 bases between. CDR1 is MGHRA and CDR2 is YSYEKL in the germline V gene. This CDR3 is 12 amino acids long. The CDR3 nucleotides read TGCGCCAGCAGCCAAGATCGGACTGAGCAGTTCTTC. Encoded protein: CASSQDRTEQFF.

The CDR3 protein is CASTRTGSGTEAFF. CDR3 bases: TGTGCCAGCACCCGGACAGGGTCAGGCACTGAAGCTTTCTTT. The genes are TRBV11-2 and TRBJ1-1; 8 nucleotides agree with TRBD1. V lost 7 bases and J lost 4; bases outside the gene matches: 8. The CDR3 sequence is 14 residues long. The germline gives CDR1 SGHAT, CDR2 FQNNGV.

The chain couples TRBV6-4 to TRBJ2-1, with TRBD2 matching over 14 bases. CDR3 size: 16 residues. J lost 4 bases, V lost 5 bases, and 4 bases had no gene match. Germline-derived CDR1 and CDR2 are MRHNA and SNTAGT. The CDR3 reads CASSPGTSGRYNEQFF. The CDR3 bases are TGTGCCAGCAGTCCCGGGACTAGCGGGAGATACAATGAGCAGTTCTTC.

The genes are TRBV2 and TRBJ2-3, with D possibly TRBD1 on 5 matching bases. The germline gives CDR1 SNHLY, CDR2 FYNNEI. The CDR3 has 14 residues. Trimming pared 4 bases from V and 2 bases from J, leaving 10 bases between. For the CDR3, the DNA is TGTGCCAGCAGTGGTGGGGCCGCCACAGATACGCAGTATTTT. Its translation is CASSGGAATDTQYF.

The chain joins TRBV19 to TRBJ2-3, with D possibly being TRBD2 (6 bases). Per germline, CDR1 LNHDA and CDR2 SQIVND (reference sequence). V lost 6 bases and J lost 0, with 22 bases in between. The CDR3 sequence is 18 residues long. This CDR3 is CASSTPLDLATSTDTQYF. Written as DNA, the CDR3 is TGTGCCAGTAGCACCCCTCTTGATCTAGCGACTAGCACAGATACGCAGTATTTT.

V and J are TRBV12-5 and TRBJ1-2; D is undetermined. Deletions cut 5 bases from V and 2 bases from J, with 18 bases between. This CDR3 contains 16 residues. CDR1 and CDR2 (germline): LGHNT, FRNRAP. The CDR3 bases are TGTGCTAGTGGTACCCAATGGACGCTGTACAACTATGGCTACACCTTC. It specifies CASGTQWTLYNYGYTF.

The CDR3: CAISESLGTGQETQYF. CDR3 nucleotide sequence: TGTGCCATCAGTGAGTCTTTAGGGACAGGGCAAGAGACCCAGTACTTC. This rearrangement joins TRBV10-3 to TRBJ2-5; TRBD1 aligns across 9 bases. Germline assignment: CDR1 ENHRY and CDR2 SYGVKD. The CDR3 totals 16 residues. Trimming removed 0 bases from V and 2 bases from J; junction bases left unmatched: 4.

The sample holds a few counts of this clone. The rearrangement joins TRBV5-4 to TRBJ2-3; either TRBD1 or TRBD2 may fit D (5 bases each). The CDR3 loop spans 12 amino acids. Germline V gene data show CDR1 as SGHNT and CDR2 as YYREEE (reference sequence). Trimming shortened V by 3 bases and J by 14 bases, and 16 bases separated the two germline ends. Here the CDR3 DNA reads TGTGCCAGCAGCTCGGGGTGGGGACCTACGTATTTT. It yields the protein CASSSGWGPTYF.

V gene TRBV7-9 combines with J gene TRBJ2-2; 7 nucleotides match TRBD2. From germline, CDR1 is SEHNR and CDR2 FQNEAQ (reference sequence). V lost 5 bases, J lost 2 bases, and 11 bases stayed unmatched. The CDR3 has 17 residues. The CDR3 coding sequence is TGTGCCAGCAGCCGTCTAGCGGACAACCTCAACACCGGGGAGCTGTTTTTT. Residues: CASSRLADNLNTGELFF.

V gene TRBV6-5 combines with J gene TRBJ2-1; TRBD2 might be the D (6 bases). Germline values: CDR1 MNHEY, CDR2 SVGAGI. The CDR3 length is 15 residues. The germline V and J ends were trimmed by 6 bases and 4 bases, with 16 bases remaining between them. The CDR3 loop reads CASSYGPEGYNEQFF. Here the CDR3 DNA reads TGTGCCAGCAGCTACGGGCCGGAGGGGTACAATGAGCAGTTCTTC.

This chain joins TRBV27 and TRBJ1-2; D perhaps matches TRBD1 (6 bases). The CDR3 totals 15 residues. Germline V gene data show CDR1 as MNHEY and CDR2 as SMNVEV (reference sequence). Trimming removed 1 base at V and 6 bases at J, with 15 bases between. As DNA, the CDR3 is TGTGCCAGCAGTTTATTAGAGGGGGGTAGGAATGGCTACACCTTC. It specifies CASSLLEGGRNGYTF.

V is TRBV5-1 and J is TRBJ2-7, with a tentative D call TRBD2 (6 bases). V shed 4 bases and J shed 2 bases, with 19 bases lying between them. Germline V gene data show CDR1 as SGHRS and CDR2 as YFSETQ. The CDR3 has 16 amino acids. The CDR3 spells CASSPLTWGDPYEQYF. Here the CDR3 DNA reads TGCGCCAGCAGCCCTCTGACTTGGGGGGATCCCTACGAGCAGTACTTC.

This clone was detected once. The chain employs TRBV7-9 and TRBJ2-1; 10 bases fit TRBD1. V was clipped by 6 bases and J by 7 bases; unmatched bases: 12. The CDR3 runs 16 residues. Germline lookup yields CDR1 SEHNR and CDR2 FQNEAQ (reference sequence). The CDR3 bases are TGTGCCAGCAGTACACGACAGGGGGCACCTAATAATGAGCAGTTCTTC. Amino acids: CASSTRQGAPNNEQFF.

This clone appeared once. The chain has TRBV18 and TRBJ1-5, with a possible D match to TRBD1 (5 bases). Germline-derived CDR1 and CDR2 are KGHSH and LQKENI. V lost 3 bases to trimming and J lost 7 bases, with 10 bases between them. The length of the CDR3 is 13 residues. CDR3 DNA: TGTGCCAGCTCACCGAATGGGGGACAGCCCCAGCATTTT. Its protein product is CASSPNGGQPQHF. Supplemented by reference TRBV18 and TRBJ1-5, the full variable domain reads NAGVMQNPRHLVRRRGQEARLRCSPMKGHSHVYWYRQLPEEGLKFMVYLQKENIIDESGMPKERFSAEFPKEGPSILRIQQVVRGDSAAYFCASSPNGGQPQHFGDGTRLSIL.

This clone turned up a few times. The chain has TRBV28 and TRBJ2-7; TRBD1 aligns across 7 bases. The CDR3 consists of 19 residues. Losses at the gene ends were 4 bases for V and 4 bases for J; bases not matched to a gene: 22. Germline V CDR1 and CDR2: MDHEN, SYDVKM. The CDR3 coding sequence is TGTGCCAGCAGTTCCATAACGAACAGGGGCACGGAGTTTCCTTACGAGCAGTACTTC. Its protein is CASSSITNRGTEFPYEQYF.

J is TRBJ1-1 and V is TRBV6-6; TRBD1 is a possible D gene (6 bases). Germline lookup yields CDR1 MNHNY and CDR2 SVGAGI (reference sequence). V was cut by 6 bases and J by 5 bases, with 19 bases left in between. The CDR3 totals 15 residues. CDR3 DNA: TGTGCCAGCAGCAGCGCAGGGGAGGTGACTACTGAAGCTTTCTTT. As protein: CASSSAGEVTTEAFF.

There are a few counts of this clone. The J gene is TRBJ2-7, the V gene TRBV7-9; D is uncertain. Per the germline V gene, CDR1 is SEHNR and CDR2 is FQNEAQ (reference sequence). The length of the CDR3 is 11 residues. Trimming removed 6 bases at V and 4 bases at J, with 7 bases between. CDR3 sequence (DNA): TGTGCCAGCAGTCGTAATTACGAGCAGTACTTC. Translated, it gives CASSRNYEQYF.

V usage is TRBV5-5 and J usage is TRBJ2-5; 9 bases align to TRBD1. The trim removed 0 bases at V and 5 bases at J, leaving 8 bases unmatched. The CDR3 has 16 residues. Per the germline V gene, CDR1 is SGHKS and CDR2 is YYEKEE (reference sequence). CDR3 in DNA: TGTGCCAGCAGCTTGGTGTTGGGACAGGGAGGGGAGACCCAGTACTTC. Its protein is CASSLVLGQGGETQYF.

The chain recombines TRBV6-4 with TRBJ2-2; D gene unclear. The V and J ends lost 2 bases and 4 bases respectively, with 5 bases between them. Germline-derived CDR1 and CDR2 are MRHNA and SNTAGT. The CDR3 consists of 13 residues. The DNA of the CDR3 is TGTGCCAGCAGTGACGCAGCCACCGGGGAGCTGTTTTTT. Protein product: CASSDAATGELFF.